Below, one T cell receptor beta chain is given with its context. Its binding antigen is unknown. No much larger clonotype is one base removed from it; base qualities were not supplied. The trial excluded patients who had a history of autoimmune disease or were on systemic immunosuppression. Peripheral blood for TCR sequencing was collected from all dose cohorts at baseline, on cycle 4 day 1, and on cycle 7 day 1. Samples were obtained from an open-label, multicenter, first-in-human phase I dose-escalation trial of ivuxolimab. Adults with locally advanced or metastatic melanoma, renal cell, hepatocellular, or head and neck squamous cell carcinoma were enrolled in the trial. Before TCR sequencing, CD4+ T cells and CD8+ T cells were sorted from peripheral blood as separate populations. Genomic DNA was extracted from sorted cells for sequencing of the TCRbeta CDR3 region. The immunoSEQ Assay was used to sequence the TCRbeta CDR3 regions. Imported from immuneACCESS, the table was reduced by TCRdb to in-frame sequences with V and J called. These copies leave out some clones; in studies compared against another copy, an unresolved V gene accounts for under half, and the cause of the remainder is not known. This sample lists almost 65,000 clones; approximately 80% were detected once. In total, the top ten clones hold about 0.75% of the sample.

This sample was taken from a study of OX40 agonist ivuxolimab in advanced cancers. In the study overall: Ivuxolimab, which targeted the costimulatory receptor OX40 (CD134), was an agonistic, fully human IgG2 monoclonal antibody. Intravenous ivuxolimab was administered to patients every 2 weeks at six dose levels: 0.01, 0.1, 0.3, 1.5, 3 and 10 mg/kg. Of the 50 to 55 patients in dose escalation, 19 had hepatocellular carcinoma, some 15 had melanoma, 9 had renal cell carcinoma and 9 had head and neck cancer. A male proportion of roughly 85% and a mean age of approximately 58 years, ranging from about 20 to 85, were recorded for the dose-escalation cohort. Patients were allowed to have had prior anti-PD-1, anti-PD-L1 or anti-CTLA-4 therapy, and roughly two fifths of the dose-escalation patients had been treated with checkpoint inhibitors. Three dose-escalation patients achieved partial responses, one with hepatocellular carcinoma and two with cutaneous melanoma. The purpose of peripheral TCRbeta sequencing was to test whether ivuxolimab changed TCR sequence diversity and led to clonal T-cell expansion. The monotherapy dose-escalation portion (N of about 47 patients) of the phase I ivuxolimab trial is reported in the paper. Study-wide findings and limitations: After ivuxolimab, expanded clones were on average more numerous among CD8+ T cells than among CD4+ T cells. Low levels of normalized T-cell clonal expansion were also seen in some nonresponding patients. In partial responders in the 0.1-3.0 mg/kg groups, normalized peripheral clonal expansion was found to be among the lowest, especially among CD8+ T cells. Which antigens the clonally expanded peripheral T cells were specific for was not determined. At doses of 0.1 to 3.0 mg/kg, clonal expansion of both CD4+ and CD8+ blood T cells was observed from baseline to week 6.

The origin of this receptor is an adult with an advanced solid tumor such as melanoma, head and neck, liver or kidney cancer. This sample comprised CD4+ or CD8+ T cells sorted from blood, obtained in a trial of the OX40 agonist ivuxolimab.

The nucleotides are TGTGCCAGCAGCTTTCTCGGGAGGAACACTGAAGCTTTCTTT. Its coded protein is CASSFLGRNTEAFF. The rearrangement combines TRBV7-9 with TRBJ1-1; the D gene assignment is ambiguous. CDR1 and CDR2 were assigned from the germline V gene (reference sequence) as SEHNR and FQNEAQ. Taken from cysteine to phenylalanine, the CDR3 has 14 residues. Kept here is only the CDR3 DNA, which spans 42 bases and is read in frame from base 1. V lost 3 bases and J lost 1 base; the stretch between them is 9 bases long.